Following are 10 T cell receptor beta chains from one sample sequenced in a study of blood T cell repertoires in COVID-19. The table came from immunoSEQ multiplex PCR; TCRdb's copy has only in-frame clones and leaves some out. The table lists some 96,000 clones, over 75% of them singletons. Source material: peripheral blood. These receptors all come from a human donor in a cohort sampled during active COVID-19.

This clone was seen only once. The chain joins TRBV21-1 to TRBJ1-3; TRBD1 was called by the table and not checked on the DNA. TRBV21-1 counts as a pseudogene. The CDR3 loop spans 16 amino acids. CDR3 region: CASSKVSGTEVNTIYF. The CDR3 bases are TGTGCCAGCAGCAAAGTCTCCGGGACAGAGGTAAACACCATATATTTT.

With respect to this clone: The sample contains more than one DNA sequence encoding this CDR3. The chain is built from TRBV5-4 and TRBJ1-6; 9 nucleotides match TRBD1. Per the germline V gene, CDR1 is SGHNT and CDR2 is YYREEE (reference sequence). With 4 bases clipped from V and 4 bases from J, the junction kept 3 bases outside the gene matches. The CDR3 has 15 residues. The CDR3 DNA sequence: TGTGCCAGCAGCACCGGACAGGGGTATAATTCACCCCTCCACTTT. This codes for CASSTGQGYNSPLHF.

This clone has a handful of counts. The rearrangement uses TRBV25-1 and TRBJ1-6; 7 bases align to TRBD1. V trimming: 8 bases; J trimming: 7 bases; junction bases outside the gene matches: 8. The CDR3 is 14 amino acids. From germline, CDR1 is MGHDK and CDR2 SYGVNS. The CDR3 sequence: CASQPTGSNSPLHF. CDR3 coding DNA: TGTGCCAGCCAACCGACAGGGAGCAATTCACCCCTCCACTTT.

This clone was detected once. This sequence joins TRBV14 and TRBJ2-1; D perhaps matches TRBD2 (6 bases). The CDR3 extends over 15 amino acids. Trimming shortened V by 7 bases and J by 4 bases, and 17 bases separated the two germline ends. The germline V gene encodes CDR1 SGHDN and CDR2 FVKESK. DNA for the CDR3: TGTGCCAGCAACCGCCCCGGGAGAGGGTACAATGAGCAGTTCTTC. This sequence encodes CASNRPGRGYNEQFF.

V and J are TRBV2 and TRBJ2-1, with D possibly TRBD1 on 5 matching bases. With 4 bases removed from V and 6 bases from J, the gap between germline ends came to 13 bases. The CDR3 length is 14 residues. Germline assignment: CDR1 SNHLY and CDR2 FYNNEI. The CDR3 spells CASSVKTELNEQFF. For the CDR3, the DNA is TGTGCCAGCAGTGTAAAGACAGAGCTCAATGAGCAGTTCTTC.

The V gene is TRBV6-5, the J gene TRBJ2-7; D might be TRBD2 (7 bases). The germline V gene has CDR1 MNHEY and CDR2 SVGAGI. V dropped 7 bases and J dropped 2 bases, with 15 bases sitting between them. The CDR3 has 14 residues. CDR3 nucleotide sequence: TGTGCCAGCAACTCCCGCGGGGGCACCTACGAGCAGTACTTC. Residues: CASNSRGGTYEQYF.

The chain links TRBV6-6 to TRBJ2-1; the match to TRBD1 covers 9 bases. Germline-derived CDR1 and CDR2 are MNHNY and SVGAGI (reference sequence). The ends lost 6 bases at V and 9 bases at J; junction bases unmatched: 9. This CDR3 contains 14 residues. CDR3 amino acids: CASRPGQGYVEQFF. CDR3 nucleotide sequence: TGTGCCAGCAGGCCGGGACAGGGTTACGTTGAGCAGTTCTTC.

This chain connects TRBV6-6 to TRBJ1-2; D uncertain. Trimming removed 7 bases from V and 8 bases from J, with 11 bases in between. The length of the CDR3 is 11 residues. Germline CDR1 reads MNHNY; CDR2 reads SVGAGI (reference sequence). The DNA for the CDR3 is TGTGCCAGCACCCCGGGTCGGGGCTACACCTTC. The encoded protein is CASTPGRGYTF.

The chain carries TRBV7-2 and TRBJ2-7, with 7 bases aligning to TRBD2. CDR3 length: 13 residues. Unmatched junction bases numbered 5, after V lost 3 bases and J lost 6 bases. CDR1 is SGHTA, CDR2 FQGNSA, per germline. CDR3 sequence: CASSLGTTGEQYF. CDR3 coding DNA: TGTGCCAGCAGCTTGGGGACTACTGGCGAGCAGTACTTC.

The CDR3 protein is CSVESGKLFF. The CDR3 DNA reads as TGCAGCGTTGAATCAGGAAAACTGTTTTTT. This chain joins TRBV29-1 and TRBJ1-4; D gene ambiguous. The CDR3 spans 10 residues. Germline CDR1 SQVTM, CDR2 ANQGSEA. Between the trimmed V and J ends, which lost 2 bases and 10 bases, there was a span of 5 bases.